Given below is one T cell receptor beta chain in context. The antigen is unknown. Healthy Caucasian individuals from Russia aged roughly 6 to 100 were enrolled as donors. About 10 milliliters of peripheral blood were drawn from each donor into EDTA-treated tubes. The sample belongs to a study of blood T cells in healthy people across ages. Study observations and caveats: Reliance upon unsorted PBMCs precluded definitive naive versus antigen-experienced comparison. Long-lived donors had more naive CD4+ cells and higher diversity than aged donors.

It was with a sample-barcoded 5' primer and a J-beta primer mix that a second PCR of about 7 to 12 cycles was run. TCRdb independently ran MiXCR on the 5' RACE reads; one entry per CDR3 protein. Among hundreds of thousands of distinct CDR3 sequences listed, around 20% were seen once. This CDR3 contains 16 residues. Germline values: CDR1 SGHNT, CDR2 YENEEA. V shed 1 base and J 8 bases; nucleotides not matched to a gene: 13. This receptor was identified in a man between 65 and 79 years old in good health. The specimen was blood. This sequence joins TRBV11-3 and TRBJ2-5; 7 nucleotides match TRBD1. In DNA form, the CDR3 reads TGTGCCAGCAGCTTAGGCCCAGGGGGATACAAGAGAACCCAGTACTTC. Translation gives CASSLGPGGYKRTQYF.